Below are 5 T cell receptor beta chains sequenced from a single sample in a study of blood T cells in healthy people across ages. Using a J-beta primer mix together with a sample-barcoded 5' primer, a second PCR was run for roughly 6 to 12 cycles. Using its own MiXCR run on the 5' RACE reads, TCRdb lists one record per CDR3 protein. The repertoire has fewer than 750,000 distinct CDR3 sequences, approximately 52% of them found once; the top ten carry around an eighth. Source material: blood. These receptors were taken from a woman older than 75 in good health.

V gene TRBV5-1 combines with J gene TRBJ2-1; TRBD2 agrees at 11 bases. CDR1 is SGHRS and CDR2 is YFSETQ in the germline V gene. V shed 0 bases, J shed 5 bases, and the junction held 4 bases outside the gene matches. CDR3 size: 16 residues. CDR3 sequence: CASSLVQTSGNNEQFF. The CDR3 DNA reads as TGCGCCAGCAGCTTGGTTCAGACTAGCGGGAACAATGAGCAGTTCTTC.

As concerns this clonotype: This could be a read error, since a much larger clone is one nucleotide away. The chain has TRBV12-3 or TRBV12-4 and TRBJ2-5, with 9 bases matching TRBD2. V gave up 5 bases and J gave up 4 bases; unmatched junction bases: 5. The CDR3 spans 14 residues. CDR3 sequence (DNA): TGTGCCAGCAGTCCCGTAGCGGGGGTAGAGACCCAGTACTTC. Its translation: CASSPVAGVETQYF.

CDR3 DNA: TGTGCCAGCAGCCAAGGACAGGGAGAAAACATTCAGTACTTC. It specifies CASSQGQGENIQYF. The chain recombines TRBV7-2 with TRBJ2-7; 8 positions agree with TRBD1. The last part of the DNA fits TRBJ2-4 better; the J call may be wrong. CDR1 and CDR2 from the germline V gene are SGHTA and FQGNSA. The CDR3 has 14 residues.

This clonotype has only a few counts. The genes are TRBV9 and TRBJ2-7; D gene unclear. The CDR3 runs to 13 residues. The germline gives CDR1 SGDLS, CDR2 YYNGEE. V shed 0 bases and J shed 7 bases, with 11 bases lying between them. The CDR3 DNA sequence: TGTGCCAGCAGCGTAGAGGCGACCCCGGAGCAGTACTTC. Its protein product is CASSVEATPEQYF. Together with reference TRBV9 and TRBJ2-7, the CDR3 gives the full variable domain: DSGVTQTPKHLITATGQRVTLRCSPRSGDLSVYWYQQSLDQGLQFLIQYYNGEERAKGNILERFSAQQFPDLHSELNLSSLELGDSALYFCASSVEATPEQYFGPGTRLTVT.

J is TRBJ2-3 and V is TRBV5-1, with 7 bases aligning to TRBD2. Germline CDR1 reads SGHRS; CDR2 reads YFSETQ. V trimming: 4 bases; J trimming: 5 bases; junction bases outside the gene matches: 13. The CDR3 is made up of 16 amino acids. CDR3 bases: TGCGCCAGCAGCCGACCGGTGCGGGAGTTTGGAGATACGCAGTATTTT. As protein: CASSRPVREFGDTQYF.